The T cell receptor beta chain under discussion was sequenced for a study of blood T cells in healthy people across ages. Healthy individuals of Caucasian origin from Russia, aged about 6 to 95, served as donors. Germline V lookup: CDR1 DFQATT, CDR2 SNEGSKA (reference sequence). The CDR3 length is 14 residues. The junction had 6 bases not matched to a gene; V was cut back by 3 bases and J by 3 bases. This clonotype appeared once. Its target is not known. Study results and limitations: Per-million-T-cell TCR beta diversity fell roughly linearly with age. Estimated diversity across one million T cells was deemed an underestimate.

Primers used in a second PCR of roughly 7 to 12 cycles were a sample-barcoded 5' primer and a J-beta primer mix. TCRdb reprocessed the 5' RACE reads with MiXCR, giving one entry per CDR3 protein. The sample includes 700,000 to 800,000 distinct CDR3 sequences, more than 40% of them seen just once. Sequencing was done on a sample of blood. The chain recombines TRBV20-1 with TRBJ1-2, with TRBD1 matching 8 bases. The sequence was obtained from a woman aged 55-70 years in good health. The CDR3 bases are TGCAGTGCTAGCCAGGGGGCCATGGACTATGGCTACACCTTC. It yields the protein CSASQGAMDYGYTF.